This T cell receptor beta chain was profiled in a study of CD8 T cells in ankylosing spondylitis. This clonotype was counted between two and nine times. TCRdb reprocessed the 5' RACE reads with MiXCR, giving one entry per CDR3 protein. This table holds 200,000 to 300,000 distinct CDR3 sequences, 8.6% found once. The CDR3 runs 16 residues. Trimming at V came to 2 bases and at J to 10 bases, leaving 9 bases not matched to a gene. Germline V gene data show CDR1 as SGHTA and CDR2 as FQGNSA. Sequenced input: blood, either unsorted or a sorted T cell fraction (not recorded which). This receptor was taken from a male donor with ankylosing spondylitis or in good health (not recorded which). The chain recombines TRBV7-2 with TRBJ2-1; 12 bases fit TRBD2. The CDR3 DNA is TGTGCCAGCAGCTTAAGATGGTCTAGCGGGGGGGGGGAGCAGTTCTTC. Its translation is CASSLRWSSGGGEQFF.